Here is one T cell receptor beta chain with its context. The sample comes from a study of blood T cell repertoires in COVID-19. Per the authors' pipeline: Reference gene primer amplification yielded estimated nucleated cell counts. Data came from immunoSEQ multiplex PCR; TCRdb stores just in-frame clones and leaves some out. Clonal size and the V and J genes are those of that table, whereas D and trimming came from the DNA. The sample includes 160,000 or so clones, 80% of them seen just once. The germline CDR1 and CDR2 sequences are SGHKS and YYEKEE (reference sequence). The V gene lost 1 base and the J gene lost 0 bases, with 13 bases spanning the gap. This CDR3 contains 17 residues.

The receptor comes from a man aged 35 to 55 who had recovered from COVID-19. The rearrangement links TRBV5-5 to TRBJ1-4, with D unresolved. Sequencing was performed on PBMCs or T cells enriched from blood (not recorded which). As DNA, the CDR3 is TGTGCCAGCAGCTTGTACGCAGATATTGCAACTAATGAAAAACTGTTTTTT. Protein: CASSLYADIATNEKLFF.